The rows below give T cell receptor beta chains drawn from one sample of a study of T cell responses to AZD1222 COVID-19 vaccine. Measured with immunoSEQ multiplex PCR; TCRdb has only the in-frame clones, and not every one. The sample yields 110,000 to 150,000 clones, 88% seen once. The input for sequencing was peripheral blood, taken on day 0 of AZD1222 vaccination. Receptors were obtained from an adult in good health. Both conserved end residues are part of each CDR3. D genes are given only for firm matches. Not all rows give a size; the values are once, few, many and, for expanded clones, a class.

v_gene	d_gene	abundance	j_gene	CDR3aa	CDR3nt
TRBV6-2/TRBV6-3	NA	NA	TRBJ2-1	CASSYFGLKNNEQFF	TGTGCCAGCAGTTATTTTGGACTAAAAAACAATGAGCAGTTCTTC
TRBV20-1	NA	few	TRBJ2-7	CSASSPNEQYF	TGCAGTGCTAGTAGTCCAAACGAGCAGTACTTC
TRBV5-8	NA	NA	TRBJ1-6	CASSSNGTRGHSPLHF	TGTGCCAGCAGTTCAAATGGGACCCGGGGTCATTCACCCCTCCACTTT
TRBV7-2	TRBD1	medium-sized	TRBJ2-1	CASAWPGQVYNEQFF	TGTGCCAGCGCTTGGCCGGGACAGGTTTACAATGAGCAGTTCTTC
TRBV6-4	NA	NA	TRBJ1-6	CARSWGLSPLHF	TGTGCGAGATCGTGGGGGCTTTCACCCCTCCACTTT
TRBV27	NA	NA	TRBJ1-1	CASSFGSMNTEAFF	TGTGCCAGCAGTTTTGGGTCGATGAACACTGAAGCTTTCTTT
TRBV7-9	TRBD2	NA	TRBJ2-1	CASSLLLAGGGTYNEQFF	TGTGCCAGCAGCTTATTACTAGCGGGAGGGGGTACCTACAATGAGCAGTTCTTC
TRBV7-9	TRBD1	NA	TRBJ1-2	CASSLGGTGLGGYTF	TGTGCCAGCAGCTTAGGTGGGACAGGGCTTGGTGGCTACACCTTC
TRBV4-3	NA	NA	TRBJ1-2	CASSQDPAGSYGYTF	TGCGCCAGCAGCCAAGATCCGGCAGGGAGCTATGGCTACACCTTC
TRBV6-1	NA	NA	TRBJ1-2	CASSDLGTRGYTF	TGTGCCAGCAGTGACCTGGGCACCCGCGGCTACACCTTC
TRBV4-1	NA	NA	TRBJ1-5	CASSQVDSNQPQHF	TGCGCCAGCAGCCAAGTGGACAGCAATCAGCCCCAGCATTTT
TRBV28	NA	NA	TRBJ2-7	CASSQTGSEQYF	TGTGCCAGCAGCCAGACAGGATCCGAGCAGTACTTC
TRBV7-6	NA	NA	TRBJ2-7	CASSLDGTSYEQYF	TGTGCCAGCAGCTTAGATGGCACGTCCTACGAGCAGTACTTC
TRBV27	NA	NA	TRBJ2-3	CASSLRSQSTDTQYF	TGTGCCAGCAGTCTAAGGTCCCAGAGCACAGATACGCAGTATTTT
TRBV15	NA	NA	TRBJ1-1	CATSRDLVGSEAFF	TGTGCCACCAGCAGAGATCTGGTAGGCTCAGAAGCTTTCTTT
TRBV9	NA	once	TRBJ2-5	CASSSRQEGETQYF	TGTGCCAGCAGCTCCCGACAGGAGGGGGAGACCCAGTACTTC
TRBV20-1	NA	NA	TRBJ2-1	CSAQISEQFF	TGCAGTGCTCAGATTAGTGAGCAGTTCTTC
TRBV6-5	NA	NA	TRBJ2-2	CASSYGWTANTGELFF	TGTGCCAGCAGTTACGGTTGGACTGCGAACACCGGGGAGCTGTTTTTT
TRBV30	NA	few	TRBJ1-3	CAWSTVQLERYF	TGTGCCTGGAGTACCGTCCAGCTCGAGAGGTATTTT
TRBV7-2	NA	NA	TRBJ1-3	CASSPVDGNTIYF	TGTGCCAGCAGCCCGGTCGATGGAAACACCATATATTTT
TRBV24-1	NA	NA	TRBJ2-1	CATGDRPNEQFF	TGTGCCACCGGAGACAGACCCAATGAGCAGTTCTTC
TRBV5-1	TRBD2	NA	TRBJ2-2	CASRDLAGDATGELFF	TGCGCCAGCAGGGATCTAGCGGGAGATGCCACCGGGGAGCTGTTTTTT
TRBV18	NA	NA	TRBJ1-1	CASSPFRRENTEAFF	TGTGCCAGCTCACCATTTAGACGGGAGAACACTGAAGCTTTCTTT
TRBV11-1	NA	NA	TRBJ1-1	CASSWRTTTEAFF	TGTGCCAGCAGCTGGAGGACGACCACTGAAGCTTTCTTT
TRBV30	TRBD2	NA	TRBJ2-3	CAWSVGGGTDTQYF	TGTGCCTGGAGTGTTGGGGGGGGCACAGATACGCAGTATTTT
TRBV2	TRBD1	NA	TRBJ1-2	CASSDGTGPYGYTF	TGTGCCAGCAGTGACGGGACAGGGCCTTATGGCTACACCTTC
TRBV30	NA	once	TRBJ1-3	CAWSVITGNTIYF	TGTGCCTGGAGTGTAATCACTGGAAACACCATATATTTT
TRBV6-2/TRBV6-3	NA	NA	TRBJ1-1	CASSYEEKTEAFF	TGTGCCAGCAGTTACGAGGAAAAAACGGAAGCTTTCTTT
TRBV7-6	NA	NA	TRBJ2-3	CASSSPASDTQYF	TGTGCCAGCAGCTCCCCGGCCTCAGATACGCAGTATTTT
TRBV7-2	TRBD1	NA	TRBJ2-7	CASSLPTGAHEQYF	TGTGCCAGCAGCTTACCTACAGGGGCCCACGAGCAGTACTTC
TRBV5-4	TRBD1	once	TRBJ2-2	CASSLEQGPGELFF	TGTGCCAGCAGCTTGGAACAGGGGCCCGGGGAGCTGTTTTTT
TRBV9	NA	once	TRBJ2-7	CASSLDPTYEQYF	TGTGCCAGCAGCTTAGACCCAACCTACGAGCAGTACTTC
TRBV5-6	NA	NA	TRBJ1-4	CASSPPQGTNEKLFF	TGTGCCAGCAGTCCCCCCCAGGGCACTAATGAAAAACTGTTTTTT
TRBV28	NA	NA	TRBJ2-1	CASSLVGYNEQFF	TGTGCCAGCAGTTTGGTGGGGTACAATGAGCAGTTCTTC
TRBV7-9	NA	few	TRBJ2-1	CASSLGGSASYNEQFF	TGTGCCAGCAGCTTAGGCGGGTCGGCGTCCTACAATGAGCAGTTCTTC
TRBV2	TRBD1	NA	TRBJ1-3	CASMPTRDRGHSSGNTIYF	TGTGCCAGCATGCCCACTCGGGACAGGGGACACAGCTCTGGAAACACCATATATTTT
TRBV29-1	NA	NA	TRBJ2-1	CSVWFREDEQFF	TGCAGCGTTTGGTTCAGGGAGGATGAGCAGTTCTTC
TRBV11-2	NA	NA	TRBJ1-2	CASSLGTENGYTF	TGTGCCAGCAGCTTAGGGACGGAGAACGGCTACACCTTC
TRBV4-1	NA	NA	TRBJ1-2	CASSQVSGAAWGYGYTF	TGCGCCAGCAGCCAAGTTTCAGGGGCAGCTTGGGGCTATGGCTACACCTTC
TRBV4-3	NA	NA	TRBJ2-7	CASSQDHMGFKYF	TGCGCCAGCAGCCAGGATCACATGGGCTTTAAGTACTTC
TRBV6-6	NA	NA	TRBJ1-6	CASAWDVNSPLHF	TGTGCCAGCGCTTGGGACGTTAATTCACCCCTCCACTTT
TRBV5-1	TRBD1	NA	TRBJ1-1	CASSLVGTEHLAFF	TGCGCCAGCAGCTTGGTCGGGACAGAGCACCTAGCTTTCTTT
TRBV30	TRBD1	NA	TRBJ1-6	CAWSVEGQGNSPLHF	TGTGCCTGGAGTGTAGAGGGACAGGGTAATTCACCCCTCCACTTT
TRBV18	NA	NA	TRBJ1-6	CARLTDRNSPLHF	TGTGCCAGGTTGACAGATCGAAATTCACCCCTCCACTTT
TRBV28	NA	NA	TRBJ2-5	CASTRTDQETQYF	TGTGCCAGCACCCGGACAGACCAAGAGACCCAGTACTTC
TRBV7-9	NA	NA	TRBJ2-6	CASSLARNSGANVLTF	TGTGCCAGCAGCTTAGCTCGGAACTCTGGGGCCAACGTCCTGACTTTC
TRBV2	NA	NA	TRBJ1-5	CASRGERGNQPQHF	TGTGCCAGCAGAGGGGAAAGAGGCAATCAGCCCCAGCATTTT
TRBV27	NA	NA	TRBJ2-7	CASSSGNSYEQYF	TGTGCCAGCAGTTCAGGAAACTCCTACGAGCAGTACTTC
TRBV5-1	TRBD2	NA	TRBJ2-1	CASSLEVSGRAQVFF	TGCGCCAGCAGCTTGGAGGTTAGCGGGAGGGCCCAAGTGTTCTTC
TRBV9	TRBD1	NA	TRBJ1-6	CASSRGQALNSPLHF	TGTGCCAGCAGCAGAGGACAGGCACTTAATTCACCCCTCCACTTT
TRBV6-2/TRBV6-3	NA	NA	TRBJ1-6	CASSLSLSSYNSPLHF	TGTGCCAGCAGTTTATCATTGAGCTCCTATAATTCACCCCTCCACTTT
TRBV6-4	NA	NA	TRBJ2-3	CASSGGEPTDTQYF	TGTGCCAGCAGTGGGGGGGAGCCCACAGATACGCAGTATTTT
TRBV3-1/TRBV3-2	NA	NA	TRBJ1-2	CASSQVAGSNYGYTF	TGTGCCAGCAGCCAAGTTGCAGGTTCTAACTATGGCTACACCTTC
TRBV12-5	NA	NA	TRBJ2-2	CASGLGAPAGELFF	TGTGCTAGTGGTTTGGGAGCCCCTGCCGGGGAGCTGTTTTTT
TRBV30	NA	NA	TRBJ1-5	CAWSVPLGNQPQHF	TGTGCCTGGAGTGTCCCCTTGGGCAATCAGCCCCAGCATTTT
TRBV3-1/TRBV3-2	TRBD2	NA	TRBJ2-1	CASSQDGGRAYNEQFF	TGTGCCAGCAGCCAAGACGGCGGGAGGGCCTACAATGAGCAGTTCTTC
TRBV28	NA	NA	TRBJ1-5	CASSLMSQPQHF	TGTGCCAGCAGTCTTATGAGTCAGCCCCAGCATTTT
TRBV2	NA	NA	TRBJ2-3	CASSEEASAVGTQYF	TGTGCCAGCAGTGAAGAGGCTAGCGCCGTGGGTACGCAGTATTTT
TRBV6-2/TRBV6-3	TRBD1	NA	TRBJ1-2	CASSSHRTGSTNYGYTF	TGTGCCAGCAGTTCCCACCGGACAGGGAGCACTAACTATGGCTACACCTTC